This T cell receptor beta chain was obtained from a study of blood T cell repertoires in COVID-19. Study-wide context: Acute and convalescent COVID-19 specimens originated in the United States, Italy and Spain. T cells, B-cell-depleted T cells, or PBMCs provided the cDNA or gDNA that served as material.

The CDR3 totals 15 residues. Germline V gives CDR1 LGHDT, CDR2 YNNKEL (reference sequence). The ends lost 4 bases at V and 5 bases at J; junction bases unmatched: 7. As processed by the authors: Estimation of nucleated cell counts relied on the amplification of reference gene primers. Only in-frame clones appear in the TCRdb table, and some are missing; sequencing was by immunoSEQ multiplex PCR. V and J calls and clone size are copied from that table; D and trimming were computed from the DNA. This sample has about 440,000 clones, with around 91% found just once. Clinical history as reported by participants underpinned cohort assignment.

This chain links TRBV3-1 (or the pseudogene TRBV3-2) with TRBJ1-1, with 10 positions matching TRBD1. The receptor comes from a man aged 18 to 30 who had recovered from COVID-19. The sequenced sample was PBMCs or T cells enriched from blood (not recorded which). CDR3 coding DNA: TGTGCCAGCAGCCTACGGACAGGGGGAGGGACTGAAGCTTTCTTT. Translated, it gives CASSLRTGGGTEAFF.